Listed below are T cell receptor beta chains from one sample, sequenced in a study of identical twins. TCRdb independently ran MiXCR on the 5' RACE reads; one entry per CDR3 protein. Among hundreds of thousands of distinct CDR3 sequences listed, 9% to 15% were seen once. In addition, the sample was reused for a study of yellow fever vaccine responses in identical twins.

Sequenced: PBMCs. The receptor set was obtained from a young woman in good health. Both conserved end residues are part of each CDR3. Fields, in order: clone size, V gene, J gene, D gene, CDR3 DNA, CDR3 protein. D genes are given only for firm matches. Part of the rows lack a size; the others show once, few, many or a class for expanded clones.

size: .; V: TRBV12-3/TRBV12-4; J: TRBJ2-1; D: .; DNA: TGTGCCAGCAGTTTAGAAGGACTCCCGCGGCTACAAAATGAGCAGTTCTTC; CDR3: CASSLEGLPRLQNEQFF
size: .; V: TRBV20-1; J: TRBJ2-3; D: TRBD2; DNA: TGCAGTGCTCGACCGGGACTAGCGGGAACTAGCACAGATACGCAGTATTTT; CDR3: CSARPGLAGTSTDTQYF
size: .; V: TRBV27; J: TRBJ1-1; D: .; DNA: TGTGCCAGCAGTTTAGACCCGGCCAGGGGAGCTTTCTTT; CDR3: CASSLDPARGAFF
size: few; V: TRBV20-1; J: TRBJ2-3; D: TRBD2; DNA: TGCAGTGCTCCGGGACTAGCAGGAGATACGCAGTATTTT; CDR3: CSAPGLAGDTQYF
size: .; V: TRBV20-1; J: TRBJ2-2; D: TRBD1; DNA: TGCAGTGCCGGGGGACAGGGTACCGGGGAGCTGTTTTTT; CDR3: CSAGGQGTGELFF
size: many; V: TRBV12-3/TRBV12-4; J: TRBJ2-2; D: TRBD1; DNA: TGTGCCAGCAGTTTGGACAGGTTTACCGGGGAGCTGTTTTTT; CDR3: CASSLDRFTGELFF
size: few; V: TRBV20-1; J: TRBJ2-5; D: .; DNA: TGCAGTGCTAGTGTAGGCGGAGAGACCCAGTACTTC; CDR3: CSASVGGETQYF
size: few; V: TRBV5-5; J: TRBJ2-1; D: TRBD2; DNA: TGTGCCAGCAGCCGCCTAGACGGACTAGCGGATGAGCAGTTCTTC; CDR3: CASSRLDGLADEQFF
size: few; V: TRBV7-2; J: TRBJ2-3; D: .; DNA: TGTGCCAGCAGCTTAGAAACTCTACTGAGCACAGATACGCAGTATTTT; CDR3: CASSLETLLSTDTQYF
size: few; V: TRBV12-5; J: TRBJ2-1; D: TRBD1; DNA: TGTGCTAGTGGTACGGGACAGGGGGCGGCTGAGCAGTTCTTC; CDR3: CASGTGQGAAEQFF
size: .; V: TRBV24-1; J: TRBJ2-1; D: .; DNA: TGTGCCACCAGTGATTTGGCGTCCGGAAGCTCCTACAATGAGCAGTTCTTC; CDR3: CATSDLASGSSYNEQFF
size: .; V: TRBV29-1; J: TRBJ2-1; D: TRBD1; DNA: TGCAGCGTTGAATTAGGGGGCGTATCGTACAATGAGCAGTTCTTC; CDR3: CSVELGGVSYNEQFF
size: few; V: TRBV5-1; J: TRBJ2-1; D: TRBD1; DNA: TGCGCCAGCATCCGCGGGACAGGTGGCTACAATGAGCAGTTCTTC; CDR3: CASIRGTGGYNEQFF
size: .; V: TRBV12-3/TRBV12-4; J: TRBJ2-2; D: TRBD2; DNA: TGTGCCAGCATCTATGGGACTAGCGGGATCGTGGTCGGGGAGCTGTTTTTT; CDR3: CASIYGTSGIVVGELFF
size: many; V: TRBV29-1; J: TRBJ2-2; D: TRBD1; DNA: TGCAGCGCCGGGACAGGAATCGGGGAGCTGTTTTTT; CDR3: CSAGTGIGELFF
size: few; V: TRBV29-1; J: TRBJ2-7; D: .; DNA: TGCAGCGTAGTTACAGATTCTGTTTACTACGAGCAGTACTTC; CDR3: CSVVTDSVYYEQYF
size: few; V: TRBV20-1; J: TRBJ2-1; D: TRBD1; DNA: TGCAGTGCTTCGGACAGGGGATACAATGAGCAGTTCTTC; CDR3: CSASDRGYNEQFF
size: few; V: TRBV24-1; J: TRBJ2-7; D: .; DNA: TGTGCCACCAGTGAAGCGGATCGGCCCTACGAGCAGTACTTC; CDR3: CATSEADRPYEQYF
size: .; V: TRBV20-1; J: TRBJ2-2; D: .; DNA: TGCAGTGCTAGACACAGAAACACCGGGGAGCTGTTTTTT; CDR3: CSARHRNTGELFF
size: few; V: TRBV20-1; J: TRBJ1-5; D: TRBD1; DNA: TGCAGTGCTAATACAGGGGTCAACAATCAGCCCCAGCATTTT; CDR3: CSANTGVNNQPQHF
size: few; V: TRBV12-3/TRBV12-4; J: TRBJ1-1; D: TRBD1; DNA: TGTGCCAGCAGCCAAGACAGGGTTTTCACTGAAGCTTTCTTT; CDR3: CASSQDRVFTEAFF
size: .; V: TRBV20-1; J: TRBJ1-2; D: TRBD1; DNA: TGCAGTGCTAATCAGGGGGATCACGGCTACACCTTC; CDR3: CSANQGDHGYTF
size: .; V: TRBV6-5; J: TRBJ1-6; D: .; DNA: TGTGCCAGCAGTTACAAGCCAACAAGAGGGAGTTCACCCCTCCACTTT; CDR3: CASSYKPTRGSSPLHF
size: few; V: TRBV27; J: TRBJ2-7; D: .; DNA: TGTGCCAGCAGTTTATCCACGGTGTCGGGTCTCTACGAGCAGTACTTC; CDR3: CASSLSTVSGLYEQYF
size: many; V: TRBV20-1; J: TRBJ2-1; D: .; DNA: TGCAGTGCTACCCCCCAGTCTTCTCTGGGTAATGAGCAGTTCTTC; CDR3: CSATPQSSLGNEQFF
size: few; V: TRBV5-1; J: TRBJ1-5; D: .; DNA: TGCGCCAGCAGCTTGGAGGAGGTCGATAACGGCCAGGCGGATAGCAATCAGCCCCAGCATTTT; CDR3: CASSLEEVDNGQADSNQPQHF